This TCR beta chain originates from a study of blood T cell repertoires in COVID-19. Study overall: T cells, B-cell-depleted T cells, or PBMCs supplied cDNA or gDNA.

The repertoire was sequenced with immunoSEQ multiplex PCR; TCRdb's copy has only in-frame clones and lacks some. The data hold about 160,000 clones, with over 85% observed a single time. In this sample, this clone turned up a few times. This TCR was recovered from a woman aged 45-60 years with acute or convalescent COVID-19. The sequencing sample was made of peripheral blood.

The CDR3 loop is CASSQSGARGNTIYF. CDR3 in DNA: TGTGCCAGCAGCCAGAGTGGGGCTAGGGGAAACACCATATATTTT. V usage is TRBV3-1 (or the pseudogene TRBV3-2) and J usage is TRBJ1-3; possible D gene TRBD1, 5 bases. The CDR3 has 15 residues. Trimming stripped 3 bases from V and 4 bases from J, with 13 bases between. Germline CDR1 LGHDT, CDR2 YNNKEL (reference sequence).